The 30 T cell receptor beta chains presented below share a single source sample, sequenced in a study of blood T cell repertoires in COVID-19. The table came from immunoSEQ multiplex PCR; TCRdb's copy has only in-frame clones and leaves some out. The sample includes around 99,000 clones, around 83% seen only once; the top ten take less than 8%. Source material: peripheral blood. Every receptor here comes from a woman over 75 with active or convalescent COVID-19.

This clone showed up just a few times. One junction end disagrees with the germline gene, perhaps due to a read error. V is TRBV4-2 and J is TRBJ1-2, with D possibly matching TRBD1 (6 bases). This CDR3 is built from 16 residues. Germline V gene lookup returns CDR1 LGHNA and CDR2 YNFKEQ. The DNA for the CDR3 is TGTGCCAGCACCCAAAGAGGGGGGGGGCGGAACTATGGCTACACCTTC. This codes for CASTQRGGGRNYGYTF.

The V call is TRBV7-9, the J call TRBJ2-2; D is possibly TRBD2 (6 bases). Trimming left V 6 bases short and J 1 base short, with 12 bases between. Germline loops: CDR1 SEHNR, CDR2 FQNEAQ (reference sequence). The CDR3 runs 15 residues. The CDR3 nucleotides are TGTGCCAGCAGGAGAGGGGAGGTGAACACCGGGGAGCTGTTTTTT. Its translation: CASRRGEVNTGELFF.

The chain carries TRBV10-1 and TRBJ2-7; 11 nucleotides agree with TRBD1. V trimming: 4 bases; J trimming: 5 bases; junction bases outside the gene matches: 7. The germline V gene encodes CDR1 WNHNN and CDR2 SYGVQD (reference sequence). The CDR3 extends over 15 amino acids. CDR3 sequence reads: CASSADRGLVNEQYF. CDR3 bases: TGCGCCAGCAGTGCGGACAGGGGGCTGGTCAACGAGCAGTACTTC.

The chain employs TRBV19 and TRBJ2-4; 10 bases align to TRBD2. Germline-derived CDR1 and CDR2 are LNHDA and SQIVND (reference sequence). With V trimmed by 1 base and J by 5 bases, 5 bases remained unmatched. This CDR3 has 16 amino acids. The DNA for the CDR3 is TGTGCCAGTAGTATAGGCCTAGCGGGAGCTCAAAACATTCAGTACTTC. Translation: CASSIGLAGAQNIQYF.

The V gene is TRBV7-8, the J gene TRBJ2-7, with 12 bases fitting TRBD1. Germline loops: CDR1 SGHVS, CDR2 FQNEAQ. There are 16 residues in the CDR3. Trimming took 4 bases from V and 6 from J; bases not matched to a gene: 10. The CDR3 protein is CASSSKLGQGAFEQYF. The CDR3 region has the DNA TGTGCCAGCAGCTCAAAACTGGGACAGGGGGCTTTCGAGCAGTACTTC.

This chain joins TRBV27 and TRBJ2-7, with TRBD2 as a possible D gene (6 bases). V lost 0 bases and J lost 2, with 8 bases in between. This CDR3 is built from 14 residues. CDR1 is MNHEY, CDR2 SMNVEV, per germline (reference sequence). CDR3 coding DNA: TGTGCCAGCAGTTTATCGTGGGGGGCCTACGAGCAGTACTTC. Protein: CASSLSWGAYEQYF.

The chain recombines TRBV28 with TRBJ1-5; D is unclear. Per germline, CDR1 MDHEN and CDR2 SYDVKM. V was clipped by 6 bases and J by 16 bases, with 25 bases between them. The CDR3 is 14 residues long. The chain's CDR3 is CASREGPVASPVHF. DNA of the CDR3: TGTGCCAGCAGGGAGGGTCCTGTCGCGTCCCCAGTCCATTTT. The whole variable domain, remainder taken from reference TRBV28 and TRBJ1-5, is DVKVTQSSRYLVKRTGEKVFLECVQDMDHENMFWYRQDPGLGLRLIYFSYDVKMKEKGDIPEGYSVSREKKERFSLILESASTNQTSMYLCASREGPVASPVHFGDGTRLSIL.

This chain uses TRBV7-3 with TRBJ1-1, with D uncertain. CDR3 length equals 13 residues. CDR1 is SGHTA and CDR2 is FQGTGA in the germline V gene. V was pared by 0 bases and J by 4 bases, with 6 bases between. For the CDR3, the DNA is TGTGCCAGCAGCTTAACCCGAGGCACTGAAGCTTTCTTT. Amino acid sequence: CASSLTRGTEAFF.

This clone was recorded only once. V gene TRBV5-1 combines with J gene TRBJ2-6; 8 bases agree with TRBD1. Germline values: CDR1 SGHRS, CDR2 YFSETQ. Trimming at V came to 7 bases and at J to 0 bases, leaving 21 bases not matched to a gene. This CDR3 contains 21 residues. DNA of the CDR3: TGCGCCAGCGGCGACAGGGGCGAGGGGACTTTCCACAGCTCTGGGGCCAACGTCCTGACTTTC. Residues: CASGDRGEGTFHSSGANVLTF.

V gene TRBV27 combines with J gene TRBJ2-2; tentative D call: TRBD1 (5 bases). The ends were cut back, 1 base at V and 1 base at J, with 7 bases in the middle. This CDR3 spans 15 amino acids. CDR1 is MNHEY, CDR2 SMNVEV, per germline (reference sequence). The CDR3 DNA reads TGTGCCAGCAGTTTATTCAGGGTGAACACCGGGGAGCTGTTTTTT. Translated: CASSLFRVNTGELFF.

The chain links TRBV28 to TRBJ1-5; D is possibly TRBD1 (6 bases). The V gene's germline CDR1 is MDHEN and CDR2 SYDVKM. Trimming took off 7 bases at V and 0 bases at J, with 16 bases between the two ends. CDR3 length: 16 amino acids. The chain's CDR3 is CASTKGRGYSNQPQHF. The CDR3 DNA reads as TGTGCCAGCACAAAGGGCAGGGGCTATAGCAATCAGCCCCAGCATTTT.

This clone was recorded once. This sequence joins TRBV2 and TRBJ2-7, with 8 bases lining up with TRBD2. The CDR3 has 18 amino acids. V lost 6 bases to trimming and J lost 4 bases; unmatched junction nucleotides: 20. Germline lookup yields CDR1 SNHLY and CDR2 FYNNEI. The CDR3 sequence: CASRARPRLAHSPYEQYF. CDR3 coding DNA: TGTGCCAGCAGAGCCCGACCGCGACTAGCGCACTCCCCTTACGAGCAGTACTTC.

The chain has TRBV2 and TRBJ1-4, with TRBD1 matching 7 bases. Unmatched junction bases numbered 4, after V lost 2 bases and J lost 4 bases. The CDR3 runs to 15 residues. Germline values: CDR1 SNHLY, CDR2 FYNNEI. The CDR3 DNA follows: TGTGCCAGCAGTGAAAGGACAGGCGGTAATGAAAAACTGTTTTTT. The encoded protein is CASSERTGGNEKLFF.

The genes are TRBV10-3 and TRBJ2-7; 8 bases are shared with TRBD2. The J segment lost 7 bases and the V segment lost 2 bases, leaving 10 bases of the junction unmatched. Germline assignment: CDR1 ENHRY and CDR2 SYGVKD. This CDR3 comprises 15 residues. The CDR3, as DNA: TGTGCCATCAGTGAGGTTAGCGGGATGGCAGAAGAGCAGTACTTC. Amino acid sequence: CAISEVSGMAEEQYF.

The DNA for the CDR3 is TGTGCCAGCAGCATTCCACCGGGGGAAAAACTGTTTTTT. As protein: CASSIPPGEKLFF. The chain combines TRBV7-9 with TRBJ1-4; D gene uncertain. V gave up 5 bases and J gave up 8 bases, with 12 bases separating them. The CDR3 covers 13 residues. Germline V gene lookup returns CDR1 SEHNR and CDR2 FQNEAQ (reference sequence).

The chain uses TRBV28 and TRBJ2-7, with TRBD1 identical over 7 bases. Trimming at V came to 5 bases and at J to 3 bases, leaving 10 bases not matched to a gene. The CDR3 is 15 amino acids. In germline, CDR1 is MDHEN, CDR2 SYDVKM. CDR3 sequence (DNA): TGTGCCAGCAGTACGGCCGGGACAGAGTACTACGAGCAGTACTTC. Protein: CASSTAGTEYYEQYF.

This clone has just a few counts. V and J are TRBV10-2 and TRBJ1-1, with no clear D. V was shortened by 4 bases and J by 7 bases, with 10 bases between the two germline ends. This CDR3 contains 12 residues. The germline V gene has CDR1 WSHSY and CDR2 SAAADI. CDR3 bases: TGCGCCAGCAGTGCGTTATTAAATGAAGCTTTCTTT. This encodes CASSALLNEAFF.

CDR3 in DNA: TGTGCCAGCAGGCACCTAGCGGGAGGGTACAATGAGCAGTTCTTC. The encoded protein is CASRHLAGGYNEQFF. The chain carries TRBV28 and TRBJ2-1, with 12 bases identical to TRBD2. The V segment lost 6 bases and the J segment 4 bases; nucleotides outside the gene matches: 4. The germline V gene has CDR1 MDHEN and CDR2 SYDVKM. There are 15 residues in the CDR3.

The chain combines TRBV6-6 with TRBJ2-1; a weak D match, TRBD1 (5 bases). Germline CDR1 reads MNHNY; CDR2 reads SVGAGI (reference sequence). The CDR3 has 17 amino acids. V lost 5 bases and J lost 4, with 21 bases in between. CDR3 bases: TGTGCCAGCAGTCGCCTAACAGGATCGGATTCGTACAATGAGCAGTTCTTC. Translation gives CASSRLTGSDSYNEQFF.

This chain connects TRBV7-8 to TRBJ2-7; 10 positions match TRBD2. The CDR3 is 16 amino acids. V trimming: 5 bases; J trimming: 0 bases; junction bases outside the gene matches: 7. Germline CDR1 SGHVS, CDR2 FQNEAQ. CDR3 nucleotide sequence: TGTGCCAGCAGCCTTCTTAGCGGGAGGAGCTCCTACGAGCAGTACTTC. Protein sequence: CASSLLSGRSSYEQYF.

The chain joins TRBV27 to TRBJ2-1; TRBD2 might be the D (6 bases). CDR1 is MNHEY and CDR2 is SMNVEV in the germline V gene (reference sequence). Trimming shortened V by 7 bases and J by 6 bases, and 10 bases separated the two germline ends. The CDR3 length is 12 residues. The CDR3 sequence is CASTRRGNEQFF. Here the CDR3 DNA reads TGTGCCAGCACCCGGAGGGGCAATGAGCAGTTCTTC.

This clone was found a few times. The chain carries TRBV5-1 and TRBJ2-3, with a possible D match to TRBD2 (6 bases). Per the germline V gene, CDR1 is SGHRS and CDR2 is YFSETQ. Trimming took 3 bases from V and 0 from J, leaving 17 bases between them. The CDR3 length is 17 residues. CDR3 residues: CASSSPSRRASTDTQYF. The DNA for the CDR3 is TGCGCCAGCAGCTCCCCTAGCAGGAGGGCCAGCACAGATACGCAGTATTTT.

The chain employs TRBV14 and TRBJ2-5; 8 bases are a match to TRBD2. The CDR3 has 17 amino acids. Germline loops: CDR1 SGHDN, CDR2 FVKESK. The J segment lost 5 bases and the V segment lost 1 base, leaving 12 bases of the junction unmatched. The CDR3 nucleotides read TGTGCCAGCAGCCAAGGAAGAGACGGGAGGGCCCGGGAGACCCAGTACTTC. Translation gives CASSQGRDGRARETQYF.

The chain carries TRBV18 and TRBJ2-1; D is perhaps TRBD2 (6 bases). The CDR3 covers 13 residues. Per the germline V gene, CDR1 is KGHSH and CDR2 is LQKENI. Trimming left V 3 bases short and J 5 bases short, with 8 bases between. The CDR3 nucleotides are TGTGCCAGCTCACCGGGGACTCACAATGAGCAGTTCTTC. It specifies CASSPGTHNEQFF.

The chain couples TRBV19 to TRBJ2-5; D may be TRBD1 (5 bases). Trimming pared 4 bases from V and 0 bases from J, leaving 15 bases between. The CDR3 covers 16 residues. Germline lookup yields CDR1 LNHDA and CDR2 SQIVND (reference sequence). CDR3 nucleotides: TGTGCCAGTAGTAGCCCGTCGACAGCCAACCAAGAGACCCAGTACTTC. Translation: CASSSPSTANQETQYF.

V is TRBV12-3 or TRBV12-4 and J is TRBJ1-1; 9 bases are a match to TRBD1. CDR3 size: 13 residues. V dropped 3 bases and J dropped 7; count of bases not matched to a gene: 3. CDR3 bases: TGTGCCAGCAGTTTGACAGGGGGGGATGAAGCTTTCTTT. As protein: CASSLTGGDEAFF.

V gene TRBV6-5 combines with J gene TRBJ1-6, with D uncertain. The CDR3 has 15 amino acids. The germline V and J ends were trimmed by 0 bases and 10 bases, with 13 bases remaining between them. Germline V gene sequence: CDR1 MNHEY, CDR2 SVGAGI. CDR3 region: CASSYSYGGGSPLHF. The CDR3 DNA is TGTGCCAGCAGTTACTCGTACGGCGGCGGGTCACCCCTCCACTTT.

The chain has TRBV5-4 and TRBJ2-5; D is ambiguous. CDR1 SGHNT and CDR2 YYREEE come from the germline V gene (reference sequence). Trimming took 0 bases from V and 2 from J, leaving 11 bases between them. The CDR3 totals 15 residues. The CDR3 sequence is CASSLVSRRQETQYF. The CDR3 nucleotides are TGTGCCAGCAGCTTGGTATCGCGGAGACAAGAGACCCAGTACTTC.

V usage is TRBV3-1 (or the pseudogene TRBV3-2) and J usage is TRBJ1-1; TRBD1 matches 10 bases. After removal of 4 bases from V and 5 bases from J, the junction contained 1 base not matched to a gene. The CDR3 runs to 13 residues. Germline CDR1 reads LGHDT; CDR2 reads YNNKEL (reference sequence). The CDR3 spells CASSRGQGTEAFF. The CDR3 bases are TGTGCCAGCAGCCGGGGACAGGGGACTGAAGCTTTCTTT.

This chain connects TRBV7-2 to TRBJ2-3, with TRBD2 as a possible D gene (5 bases). CDR3 length equals 18 residues. Germline CDR1 reads SGHTA; CDR2 reads FQGNSA. Trimming took 5 bases from V and 3 from J, leaving 24 bases between them. The CDR3 bases are TGTGCCAGCAGCCTCCCCCTCGAGGGCAAACCTCCTACAGATACGCAGTATTTT. Its translation: CASSLPLEGKPPTDTQYF.